What follows are 13 T cell receptor beta chains derived from one specimen sequenced in a study of graft-versus-host responses after intestinal transplantation. The repertoire was sequenced with immunoSEQ multiplex PCR; TCRdb's copy has only in-frame clones and lacks some. The sample contains under 150,000 clones, about 95% of which appear only once. Their antigen targets remain unknown. Sequenced here: unstimulated CD8+ T cells sorted from spleen or lymph node cells, sampled before intestinal transplant. The receptors were gathered from a human donor who received an intestinal transplant.

DNA of the CDR3: TGTGCCAGCAGATTAGGGGCTAGAAGCACCGGGGAGCTGTTTTTT. This sequence encodes CASRLGARSTGELFF. The gene calls are TRBV12-1 and TRBJ2-2; TRBD1, the table's D call, lacks a check against the DNA. TRBV12-1 is tagged as a pseudogene. The CDR3 is 15 amino acids.

This clone has just a few counts. This chain connects TRBV9 to TRBJ1-2; 10 nucleotides align to TRBD1. V shed 4 bases and J 8 bases; nucleotides not matched to a gene: 8. From germline, CDR1 is SGDLS and CDR2 YYNGEE. The CDR3 extends over 14 amino acids. CDR3 loop: CASSMTGGLGGYTF. The DNA for the CDR3 is TGTGCCAGCAGCATGACAGGGGGCCTCGGGGGCTACACCTTC.

The V gene is TRBV6-5, the J gene TRBJ1-1; D gene ambiguous. The V gene lost 5 bases and the J gene lost 1 base, with 11 bases spanning the gap. Germline V gene sequence: CDR1 MNHEY, CDR2 SVGAGI. The CDR3 consists of 14 residues. Written as DNA, the CDR3 is TGTGCCAGCAGTGAACGCCCCGAGAACACTGAAGCTTTCTTT. Its protein is CASSERPENTEAFF.

The chain joins TRBV5-6 to TRBJ1-4, with a tentative D call TRBD1 (6 bases). The CDR3 length is 14 residues. V lost 1 base and J lost 9, with 13 bases in between. CDR1 is SGHDT and CDR2 is YYEEEE in the germline V gene. The CDR3 DNA is TGTGCCAGCAGCTTGTCGGCGGGGGGCAAAAAACTGTTTTTT. This encodes CASSLSAGGKKLFF.

The gene calls are TRBV21-1 and TRBJ2-3; the table's D call, TRBD2, was not checked against the DNA. TRBV21-1 is flagged as a pseudogene. The CDR3 has 16 amino acids. CDR3 in amino acids: CASSSNLGGNADTQYF. The DNA for the CDR3 is TGTGCCAGCAGCAGCAATTTAGGAGGGAACGCAGATACGCAGTATTTT.

The gene calls are TRBV6-4 and TRBJ1-5; D is unresolved. V lost 6 bases, J lost 6 bases, and 6 bases lay in between. There are 11 residues in the CDR3. The germline V gene has CDR1 MRHNA and CDR2 SNTAGT. CDR3 nucleotides: TGTGCCAGCAGGGGGTTTCAGCCCCAGCATTTT. This encodes CASRGFQPQHF.

This rearrangement joins TRBV6-5 to TRBJ2-2; D not certain. This CDR3 region has 12 residues. Germline CDR1 is MNHEY and CDR2 is SVGAGI. V was clipped by 2 bases and J by 5 bases, with 3 bases between them. The CDR3 sequence is CASSYRTGELFF. The CDR3 DNA reads as TGTGCCAGCAGTTACCGGACCGGGGAGCTGTTTTTT.

The sample holds one count of this clone. The CDR3 protein is CASSQDTGPYTEAFF. In DNA form, the CDR3 reads TGCGCCAGCAGCCAAGATACGGGGCCCTACACTGAAGCTTTCTTT. The chain combines TRBV4-3 with TRBJ1-1; TRBD1 might be the D (5 bases). The CDR3 is 15 amino acids. Trimming took off 0 bases at V and 3 bases at J, with 11 bases between the two ends. In germline, CDR1 is LGHNA, CDR2 YSLEER.

V is TRBV30 and J is TRBJ1-2; weak D call: TRBD1 (6 bases). The CDR3 is 16 amino acids. Germline CDR1 GTSNPN, CDR2 SVGIG (reference sequence). The germline V and J ends were trimmed by 2 bases and 0 bases, with 16 bases remaining between them. In DNA form, the CDR3 reads TGTGCCTGGAGTCACAGGACCAGGGGTACTAACTATGGCTACACCTTC. Protein sequence: CAWSHRTRGTNYGYTF.

The chain joins TRBV7-9 to TRBJ2-5; 14 positions agree with TRBD2. The J call is doubtful: the DNA matches TRBJ2-7 better. There are 17 residues in the CDR3. The germline V gene encodes CDR1 SEHNR and CDR2 FQNEAQ (reference sequence). CDR3 protein: CASSPGLAGAIGYEQYF. The CDR3 bases are TGTGCCAGCAGCCCGGGACTAGCGGGAGCTATTGGGTACGAGCAGTACTTC.

V gene TRBV27 combines with J gene TRBJ2-1; 16 bases fit TRBD2. V lost 5 bases and J lost 8; bases outside the gene matches: 3. The CDR3 has 15 residues. CDR1 and CDR2 (germline): MNHEY, SMNVEV (reference sequence). The CDR3: CASSPGTSGRDEQFF. The CDR3 coding sequence is TGTGCCAGCAGTCCCGGGACTAGCGGGAGGGATGAGCAGTTCTTC.

The chain links TRBV6-6 to TRBJ1-5; a weak D match, TRBD1 (5 bases). This CDR3 is built from 16 residues. CDR1 is MNHNY and CDR2 is SVGAGI in the germline V gene (reference sequence). Trimming shortened V by 5 bases and J by 4 bases, and 18 bases separated the two germline ends. In DNA form, the CDR3 reads TGTGCCAGCAGTAAAACGGGACTCCTGGAAAATCAGCCCCAGCATTTT. It translates to CASSKTGLLENQPQHF.

The chain employs TRBV6-1 and TRBJ1-5, with 7 bases fitting TRBD1. The V gene end was trimmed by 4 bases and the J gene end by 0 bases; junction bases not matched to a gene: 9. Germline CDR1 is MNHNS and CDR2 is SASEGT. CDR3 length: 17 amino acids. CDR3 bases: TGTGCCAGCAGTGGACAGGGTACAAGATCTAGCAATCAGCCCCAGCATTTT. Translated, it gives CASSGQGTRSSNQPQHF.